This entry is about one T cell receptor (beta chain). Its antigen is not identified. Germline loops: CDR1 SQVTM, CDR2 ANQGSEA. The CDR3 totals 14 residues. Naive cells were sorted as CD45RO-, CCR7+, CD27+ and CD95-. UMI-labeled 5' RACE yielded the TRB cDNA libraries. TCRdb reprocessed the 5' RACE reads, with one entry per CDR3 protein and no DNA. Its table records 150,000 to 180,000 distinct CDR3 sequences. The sample belongs to a study of CXCR3-negative and CXCR3-positive naive CD8 T cells. On the study more broadly: Every library held about 1.5 +/- 0.3 million TRB reads, and the total came to around 150 million.

Regarding the study as a whole: CXCR3-positive naive cells carried more hydrophobic TRB CDR3s than CXCR3-negative ones.

The chain employs TRBV29-1 and TRBJ2-1; TCRdb returns TRBD2, unconfirmable since there is no DNA. This clonotype was sampled from a human donor in good health. Some clones in this sample may be carry-over from other donors' samples. Sequenced input: naive CXCR3+ CD8+ T cells from blood. Subset specified: CD45RO-CCR7+CD27+CD95- naive CD8+ T cells expressing CXCR3 (TNR3+). CDR3 sequence reads: CSGVSGGSINEQFF.